This TCR beta chain was documented in a study of T-cell reconstitution after alpha-beta-depleted transplantation in children. Findings of the study overall: Diversity of TCRbeta at day 60 was high in some patients, arising from surviving recipient T cells and thymic progenitors. After one year, T-cell counts and TCRbeta diversity mostly came from new T cells. At around two months after transplant, the alpha-beta T cells were reportedly derived from several hundred expanded clones that came from non-depleted graft cells.

Trimming shortened V by 1 base and J by 2 bases, and 13 bases separated the two germline ends. This CDR3 contains 15 residues. Germline V gene sequence: CDR1 SGHRS, CDR2 YFSETQ. The sample holds many counts of this clonotype. As yet, its antigen is unknown. The TCRbeta library incorporated unique molecular identifiers. Using its own MiXCR run on the PCR reads, TCRdb lists one record per CDR3 protein. The sample lists 700,000 to 950,000 distinct CDR3 sequences, roughly 15% seen once, with roughly 5% in the top ten. The material sequenced was PBMCs, mostly from graft donor cells, taken 360 days after TCRalphabeta/CD19-depleted stem cell transplant. The TCR sequence derives from a male patient aged 10-17 years who had a stem cell transplant for acute lymphoblastic leukemia, so the T cells may come from the graft donor. The gene calls are TRBV5-1 and TRBJ2-7; D perhaps matches TRBD2 (5 bases). The CDR3 DNA reads as TGCGCCAGCAGCTTGTTGGGGAGTGCAACCTACGAGCAGTACTTC. It specifies CASSLLGSATYEQYF.